Listed below are T cell receptor beta chains from one sample, sequenced in a study of T cells in Graves' hyperthyroidism and ophthalmopathy. TCRdb processed the multiplex PCR reads anew with MiXCR; each CDR3 protein has one entry. Among hundreds of thousands of distinct CDR3 sequences listed, 11% to 15% were seen once. The specimen sequenced was blood. The source of these receptors is a man aged 50 or older with Graves' ophthalmopathy. CDR3s include the opening cysteine and the closing phenylalanine or tryptophan. A D gene is named only where the DNA matches it firmly. Rows may omit the clone size; those that give it use once, few, many or a size class.

>many|TRBV5-1|TRBJ2-7|-
CASSLAGQFYEQYF
TGCGCCAGCAGCTTGGCCGGGCAGTTCTACGAGCAGTACTTC
>many|TRBV28|TRBJ2-7|-
CASSFILRDPSSYEQYF
TGTGCCAGCAGTTTTATATTGAGGGACCCAAGCTCCTACGAGCAGTACTTC
>many|TRBV12-3/TRBV12-4|TRBJ1-1|-
CASTTAQAVEAFF
TGTGCCAGCACCACGGCACAGGCCGTTGAAGCTTTCTTT
>-|TRBV3-1|TRBJ2-2|-
CASSQGVISRGGELFF
TGTGCCAGCAGCCAAGGCGTTATCTCGCGCGGCGGGGAGCTGTTTTTT
>few|TRBV11-2|TRBJ2-1|TRBD2
CASSLKGRLAVYNEQFF
TGTGCCAGCAGCTTAAAAGGCCGACTAGCAGTCTACAATGAGCAGTTCTTC
>many|TRBV7-3|TRBJ2-1|TRBD1
CASSPGTGVYNEQFF
TGTGCCAGCAGCCCCGGGACAGGGGTCTACAATGAGCAGTTCTTC
>few|TRBV7-9|TRBJ2-7|-
CASSSQSAYEQYF
TGTGCCAGCAGCTCTCAGTCTGCCTACGAGCAGTACTTC
>many|TRBV12-5|TRBJ2-1|-
CASGGRDEQFF
TGTGCTAGTGGTGGACGGGATGAGCAGTTCTTC
>-|TRBV3-1|TRBJ2-1|TRBD2
CASSQVSGSLGEQFF
TGTGCCAGCAGCCAAGTTAGCGGGAGTCTTGGTGAGCAGTTCTTC
>many|TRBV7-8|TRBJ2-3|-
CASSSDPRNTDTQYF
TGTGCCAGCAGCTCGGACCCGAGGAACACAGATACGCAGTATTTT
>many|TRBV5-1|TRBJ1-5|-
CASSLEGRENQPQHF
TGCGCCAGCAGCTTGGAGGGCAGGGAGAACCAGCCCCAGCATTTT
>many|TRBV11-3|TRBJ2-1|-
CASSTRTSRDEQFF
TGTGCCAGCAGCACAAGGACCTCTCGGGATGAGCAGTTCTTC
>many|TRBV7-8|TRBJ2-1|TRBD2
CASSLPSGTSYNEQFF
TGTGCCAGCAGCCTCCCTAGCGGGACATCCTACAATGAGCAGTTCTTC
>many|TRBV30|TRBJ2-3|TRBD2
CAWSAGLAEIGVSTDTQYF
TGTGCCTGGAGTGCGGGACTAGCGGAGATTGGGGTTAGCACAGATACGCAGTATTTT
>-|TRBV7-9|TRBJ2-2|-
CASSLGPADTGELFF
TGTGCCAGCAGCTTAGGACCCGCGGACACCGGGGAGCTGTTTTTT
>many|TRBV28|TRBJ2-4|-
CASSFRGTPRCIQYF
TGTGCCAGCAGTTTCAGGGGGACTCCAAGGTGCATTCAGTACTTC
>few|TRBV3-1|TRBJ2-5|TRBD2
CASSFGTSEETQYF
TGTGCCAGCAGCTTCGGGACTAGCGAAGAGACCCAGTACTTC
>many|TRBV5-1|TRBJ2-1|TRBD2
CASRPGLAEVGKQFF
TGCGCCAGCAGACCGGGACTAGCGGAGGTAGGGAAGCAGTTCTTC
>-|TRBV29-1|TRBJ1-2|-
CSVEDRKAGFYTF
TGCAGCGTTGAGGACAGAAAAGCCGGTTTCTACACCTTC
>-|TRBV5-4|TRBJ2-4|TRBD1
CASSTGQGLAKNIQYF
TGTGCCAGCAGCACGGGACAGGGACTAGCCAAAAACATTCAGTACTTC
>many|TRBV20-1|TRBJ2-7|-
CSARDLETGLYEQYF
TGCAGTGCTAGAGATCTCGAAACAGGGTTGTACGAGCAGTACTTC
>-|TRBV12-3/TRBV12-4|TRBJ1-2|-
CASSLWGGYTF
TGTGCCAGCAGTTTATGGGGTGGCTACACCTTC
>-|TRBV5-1|TRBJ2-1|TRBD2
CASSWTSGRNNEQFF
TGCGCCAGCAGCTGGACTAGCGGGAGAAACAATGAGCAGTTCTTC
>many|TRBV5-6|TRBJ2-3|TRBD1
CASSLFSSGQANPRVDTQYF
TGTGCCAGCAGCTTGTTTTCGTCGGGACAGGCCAACCCGAGAGTGGATACGCAGTATTTT
>few|TRBV27|TRBJ1-6|-
CASSDFGSSPLHF
TGTGCCAGCAGCGATTTTGGTAGTTCACCCCTCCACTTT